This TCR beta chain derives from a study of post-analysis software for immune sequencing data. Study-wide background: Relapsing-remitting, secondary progressive and progressive-relapsing multiple sclerosis courses were included. Overall study results and limits: Versus controls, multiple sclerosis patients showed significantly lower diversity (normalized Chao1). When patients were compared with controls, about five TRBV segments were more frequent, TRBV5-6, TRBV5-1 and TRBV20-1 among them.

Deletions cut 5 bases from V and 9 bases from J, with 20 bases between. The CDR3 extends over 15 amino acids. Germline values: CDR1 SNHLY, CDR2 FYNNEI. This clonotype was detected a few times. Its matching antigen is unknown. Unique molecular identifiers were built into the TCR beta cDNA libraries. Researchers reported some 500,000 cDNA molecules coming from approximately 1 to 10 million T cells. TCRdb called the PCR reads again in MiXCR, with one record for every CDR3 protein. The sample carries 650,000 to 850,000 distinct CDR3 sequences, around 50% recorded once. Sequencing was carried out using blood. The sequence was collected from a girl aged 10-17 years with multiple sclerosis. This rearrangement joins TRBV2 to TRBJ2-1, with D perhaps matching TRBD2 (5 bases). The CDR3 reads CASSLSGILAGEQFF. Written as DNA, the CDR3 is TGTGCCAGCAGTCTATCCGGGATCCTTGCTGGTGAGCAGTTCTTC.